This passage covers 14 T cell receptor beta chains from one sample sequenced in a study of CD8+CD57+ T cells in acquired aplastic anemia. The use of genomic DNA as template underpinned the TCR beta VDJ and CDR3 profiling. MiXCR, run by TCRdb on the reads, gives a single entry per CDR3 protein. The table shows about 210,000 distinct CDR3 sequences, with roughly 55% occurring only once. Sequenced sample: sorted CD4+, CD8+, or CD8+CD57+ T cells (not recorded which) from PBMCs. Receptor source: a human donor in good health.

The table lists this clonotype with many counts. This sequence joins TRBV29-1 and TRBJ2-2; TRBD1 might be the D (6 bases). This CDR3 contains 14 residues. V lost 3 bases, J lost 6 bases, and 14 bases lay in between. Per germline, CDR1 SQVTM and CDR2 ANQGSEA. CDR3 residues: CSVEGPGEAGELFF. For the CDR3, the DNA is TGCAGCGTTGAGGGGCCAGGGGAAGCCGGGGAGCTGTTTTTT.

This clonotype was found a few times. The chain has TRBV9 and TRBJ2-3, with 13 bases fitting TRBD2. The CDR3 contains 16 residues. V lost 3 bases, J lost 6 bases, and 7 bases stayed unmatched. Germline CDR1 and CDR2: SGDLS and YYNGEE. Here the CDR3 reads CASSATSGGDFDTQYF. CDR3 DNA sequence: TGTGCCAGCAGCGCCACTAGCGGGGGGGATTTCGATACGCAGTATTTT.

The V gene is TRBV2, the J gene TRBJ1-2; D is unresolved. Between the trimmed V and J ends, which lost 3 bases and 4 bases, there was a span of 6 bases. Germline loops: CDR1 SNHLY, CDR2 FYNNEI. CDR3 length: 12 residues. CDR3 sequence reads: CASSDSTYGYTF. Written as DNA, the CDR3 is TGTGCCAGCAGTGACTCCACCTATGGCTACACCTTC. Variable domain in full (rest from reference TRBV2 and TRBJ1-2): EPEVTQTPSHQVTQMGQEVILRCVPISNHLYFYWYRQILGQKVEFLVSFYNNEISEKSEIFDDQFSVERPDGSNFTLKIRSTKLEDSAMYFCASSDSTYGYTFGSGTRLTVV.

Of note for this clonotype: The junction does not match germline at one end; this may be a read error. The rearrangement uses TRBV12-3 or TRBV12-4 and TRBJ2-7; 10 bases agree with TRBD1. The CDR3 is 14 amino acids. The DNA for the CDR3 is TGTGCCGGCAGTAGGACAGGGGGACCCTACGAGCAGTACTTC. Translation gives CAGSRTGGPYEQYF.

This clonotype was seen many times. The rearrangement uses TRBV19 and TRBJ1-4, with D tentatively TRBD1 (5 bases). Germline CDR1 and CDR2: LNHDA and SQIVND (reference sequence). The CDR3 has 14 amino acids. V lost 10 bases and J lost 3, with 15 bases in between. This CDR3 reads CATSWGVANEKLFF. DNA of the CDR3: TGTGCCACCTCGTGGGGGGTAGCTAATGAAAAACTGTTTTTT.

V gene TRBV7-9 combines with J gene TRBJ2-7; D not resolved. The CDR3 is made up of 16 amino acids. CDR1 SEHNR and CDR2 FQNEAQ come from the germline V gene (reference sequence). The ends were cut back, 7 bases at V and 0 bases at J, with 19 bases in the middle. In DNA form, the CDR3 reads TGTGCCAGCATCCAGGTGGGTGCCCAAAGCTCCTACGAGCAGTACTTC. Its translation: CASIQVGAQSSYEQYF. Using reference TRBV7-9 and TRBJ2-7 for the parts outside the CDR3, the full variable domain is DTGVSQNPRHKITKRGQNVTFRCDPISEHNRLYWYRQTLGQGPEFLTYFQNEAQLEKSRLLSDRFSAERPKGSFSTLEIQRTEQGDSAMYLCASIQVGAQSSYEQYFGPGTRLTVT.

V usage is TRBV9 and J usage is TRBJ2-3; 8 nucleotides agree with TRBD2. CDR3 size: 16 residues. V shed 3 bases, J shed 4 bases, and the junction held 10 bases outside the gene matches. Germline V lookup: CDR1 SGDLS, CDR2 YYNGEE. CDR3 residues: CASSAPTSGTSDTQYF. Written as DNA, the CDR3 is TGTGCCAGCAGCGCGCCAACTAGCGGAACATCAGATACGCAGTATTTT.

Details on this clonotype: A much larger clone differs by one base, so this may be a read error. This chain links TRBV6-5 with TRBJ1-1; D remains unclear. The germline gives CDR1 MNHEY, CDR2 SVGAGI. This CDR3 region has 13 residues. V was pared by 10 bases and J by 0 bases, with 12 bases between. CDR3 protein: CATNRGMNTEAFF. The DNA of the CDR3 is TGTGCCACCAACCGCGGTATGAACACTGAAGCTTTCTTT.

The chain combines TRBV19 with TRBJ1-2; maybe TRBD1 (5 bases). Germline CDR1 and CDR2: LNHDA and SQIVND (reference sequence). V lost 7 bases, J lost 0 bases, and 21 bases lay in between. The CDR3 length is 17 residues. CDR3 region: CASTLGRDRIANYGYTF. CDR3 sequence (DNA): TGTGCCAGTACCTTGGGACGGGATAGGATAGCTAACTATGGCTACACCTTC.

This clonotype was seen ten or more times. As DNA, the CDR3 is TGTGCCAGCAGCGTAAACGACAATGAGCAGTTCTTC. It translates to CASSVNDNEQFF. The rearrangement joins TRBV9 to TRBJ2-1; D ambiguous. CDR1 and CDR2 from the germline V gene are SGDLS and YYNGEE. CDR3 length: 12 residues. V lost 1 base to trimming and J lost 5 bases, with 4 bases between them.

The chain recombines TRBV14 with TRBJ1-1; D gene uncertain. This CDR3 has 12 amino acids. V lost 8 bases and J lost 4, with 11 bases in between. In germline, CDR1 is SGHDN, CDR2 FVKESK. In DNA form, the CDR3 reads TGTGCCAGCTCACCACGAGCCACTGAAGCTTTCTTT. This codes for CASSPRATEAFF.

The CDR3 nucleotides read TGTGCCAGCAGCTTGGGAAAACAAGCACGAAACTACGAGCAGTACTTC. Amino acids: CASSLGKQARNYEQYF. V usage is TRBV11-2 and J usage is TRBJ2-7; D remains ambiguous. CDR3 length: 16 residues. Germline V gene sequence: CDR1 SGHAT, CDR2 FQNNGV. Trimming cost V 3 bases and J 3 bases, with 18 bases left between them.

Concerning this clonotype itself: The junction and the germline gene differ at one end; a read error may be behind it. The chain couples TRBV27 to TRBJ2-1, with D possibly matching TRBD1 (6 bases). The length of the CDR3 is 15 residues. CDR1 is MNHEY and CDR2 is SMNVEV in the germline V gene (reference sequence). The CDR3 spells CASSFGQGPYNEQLF. CDR3 coding DNA: TGTGCCAGCAGTTTTGGCCAGGGGCCCTACAATGAGCAGCTCTTC.

The chain carries TRBV5-1 and TRBJ1-5, with D maybe TRBD1 (5 bases). The CDR3 is made up of 14 amino acids. CDR1 and CDR2 from the germline V gene are SGHRS and YFSETQ. V dropped 2 bases and J dropped 3 bases, with 9 bases sitting between them. The CDR3 region is CASSFEGNNQPQHF. The CDR3 DNA reads as TGCGCCAGCAGCTTCGAGGGGAACAATCAGCCCCAGCATTTT.